This TCR beta chain was sequenced in a study of Ad26.COV2.S vaccination and SARS-CoV-2 variants. On the study more broadly: Donor joined the COV1001 Ad26.COV2.S trial arm. Ad26.COV2.S shots went into the muscle once or twice, 56 days apart. Points from the study as a whole: Reported post-vaccination CD8+ and CD4+ T cell responses to spike showed substantial breadth.

Trimming left V 4 bases short and J 6 bases short, with 4 bases between. From germline, CDR1 is SQVTM and CDR2 ANQGSEA. The CDR3 length is 10 residues. The sample's treatment: around 19 received Ad26.COV2.S at low or high dose, single or two shots; about five received placebo; per-sample allocation not given. The investigators took samples on day 63 after the first vaccine or placebo injection. Concerning this clone: What it recognizes is unknown.

Sequencing used immunoSEQ multiplex PCR; TCRdb keeps in-frame clones, though not all of them. The table includes approximately 240,000 clones, roughly 88% detected once. This TCR was sampled from a person between 18 and 59 years old who received the Ad26.COV2.S COVID-19 vaccine or a placebo. This sequence joins TRBV29-1 and TRBJ2-1; no clear D. The sample consisted of peripheral blood, taken in a trial of Ad26.COV2.S vaccine versus placebo. The DNA for the CDR3 is TGCAGCGTTGCTACCAATGAGCAGTTCTTC. The encoded protein is CSVATNEQFF.